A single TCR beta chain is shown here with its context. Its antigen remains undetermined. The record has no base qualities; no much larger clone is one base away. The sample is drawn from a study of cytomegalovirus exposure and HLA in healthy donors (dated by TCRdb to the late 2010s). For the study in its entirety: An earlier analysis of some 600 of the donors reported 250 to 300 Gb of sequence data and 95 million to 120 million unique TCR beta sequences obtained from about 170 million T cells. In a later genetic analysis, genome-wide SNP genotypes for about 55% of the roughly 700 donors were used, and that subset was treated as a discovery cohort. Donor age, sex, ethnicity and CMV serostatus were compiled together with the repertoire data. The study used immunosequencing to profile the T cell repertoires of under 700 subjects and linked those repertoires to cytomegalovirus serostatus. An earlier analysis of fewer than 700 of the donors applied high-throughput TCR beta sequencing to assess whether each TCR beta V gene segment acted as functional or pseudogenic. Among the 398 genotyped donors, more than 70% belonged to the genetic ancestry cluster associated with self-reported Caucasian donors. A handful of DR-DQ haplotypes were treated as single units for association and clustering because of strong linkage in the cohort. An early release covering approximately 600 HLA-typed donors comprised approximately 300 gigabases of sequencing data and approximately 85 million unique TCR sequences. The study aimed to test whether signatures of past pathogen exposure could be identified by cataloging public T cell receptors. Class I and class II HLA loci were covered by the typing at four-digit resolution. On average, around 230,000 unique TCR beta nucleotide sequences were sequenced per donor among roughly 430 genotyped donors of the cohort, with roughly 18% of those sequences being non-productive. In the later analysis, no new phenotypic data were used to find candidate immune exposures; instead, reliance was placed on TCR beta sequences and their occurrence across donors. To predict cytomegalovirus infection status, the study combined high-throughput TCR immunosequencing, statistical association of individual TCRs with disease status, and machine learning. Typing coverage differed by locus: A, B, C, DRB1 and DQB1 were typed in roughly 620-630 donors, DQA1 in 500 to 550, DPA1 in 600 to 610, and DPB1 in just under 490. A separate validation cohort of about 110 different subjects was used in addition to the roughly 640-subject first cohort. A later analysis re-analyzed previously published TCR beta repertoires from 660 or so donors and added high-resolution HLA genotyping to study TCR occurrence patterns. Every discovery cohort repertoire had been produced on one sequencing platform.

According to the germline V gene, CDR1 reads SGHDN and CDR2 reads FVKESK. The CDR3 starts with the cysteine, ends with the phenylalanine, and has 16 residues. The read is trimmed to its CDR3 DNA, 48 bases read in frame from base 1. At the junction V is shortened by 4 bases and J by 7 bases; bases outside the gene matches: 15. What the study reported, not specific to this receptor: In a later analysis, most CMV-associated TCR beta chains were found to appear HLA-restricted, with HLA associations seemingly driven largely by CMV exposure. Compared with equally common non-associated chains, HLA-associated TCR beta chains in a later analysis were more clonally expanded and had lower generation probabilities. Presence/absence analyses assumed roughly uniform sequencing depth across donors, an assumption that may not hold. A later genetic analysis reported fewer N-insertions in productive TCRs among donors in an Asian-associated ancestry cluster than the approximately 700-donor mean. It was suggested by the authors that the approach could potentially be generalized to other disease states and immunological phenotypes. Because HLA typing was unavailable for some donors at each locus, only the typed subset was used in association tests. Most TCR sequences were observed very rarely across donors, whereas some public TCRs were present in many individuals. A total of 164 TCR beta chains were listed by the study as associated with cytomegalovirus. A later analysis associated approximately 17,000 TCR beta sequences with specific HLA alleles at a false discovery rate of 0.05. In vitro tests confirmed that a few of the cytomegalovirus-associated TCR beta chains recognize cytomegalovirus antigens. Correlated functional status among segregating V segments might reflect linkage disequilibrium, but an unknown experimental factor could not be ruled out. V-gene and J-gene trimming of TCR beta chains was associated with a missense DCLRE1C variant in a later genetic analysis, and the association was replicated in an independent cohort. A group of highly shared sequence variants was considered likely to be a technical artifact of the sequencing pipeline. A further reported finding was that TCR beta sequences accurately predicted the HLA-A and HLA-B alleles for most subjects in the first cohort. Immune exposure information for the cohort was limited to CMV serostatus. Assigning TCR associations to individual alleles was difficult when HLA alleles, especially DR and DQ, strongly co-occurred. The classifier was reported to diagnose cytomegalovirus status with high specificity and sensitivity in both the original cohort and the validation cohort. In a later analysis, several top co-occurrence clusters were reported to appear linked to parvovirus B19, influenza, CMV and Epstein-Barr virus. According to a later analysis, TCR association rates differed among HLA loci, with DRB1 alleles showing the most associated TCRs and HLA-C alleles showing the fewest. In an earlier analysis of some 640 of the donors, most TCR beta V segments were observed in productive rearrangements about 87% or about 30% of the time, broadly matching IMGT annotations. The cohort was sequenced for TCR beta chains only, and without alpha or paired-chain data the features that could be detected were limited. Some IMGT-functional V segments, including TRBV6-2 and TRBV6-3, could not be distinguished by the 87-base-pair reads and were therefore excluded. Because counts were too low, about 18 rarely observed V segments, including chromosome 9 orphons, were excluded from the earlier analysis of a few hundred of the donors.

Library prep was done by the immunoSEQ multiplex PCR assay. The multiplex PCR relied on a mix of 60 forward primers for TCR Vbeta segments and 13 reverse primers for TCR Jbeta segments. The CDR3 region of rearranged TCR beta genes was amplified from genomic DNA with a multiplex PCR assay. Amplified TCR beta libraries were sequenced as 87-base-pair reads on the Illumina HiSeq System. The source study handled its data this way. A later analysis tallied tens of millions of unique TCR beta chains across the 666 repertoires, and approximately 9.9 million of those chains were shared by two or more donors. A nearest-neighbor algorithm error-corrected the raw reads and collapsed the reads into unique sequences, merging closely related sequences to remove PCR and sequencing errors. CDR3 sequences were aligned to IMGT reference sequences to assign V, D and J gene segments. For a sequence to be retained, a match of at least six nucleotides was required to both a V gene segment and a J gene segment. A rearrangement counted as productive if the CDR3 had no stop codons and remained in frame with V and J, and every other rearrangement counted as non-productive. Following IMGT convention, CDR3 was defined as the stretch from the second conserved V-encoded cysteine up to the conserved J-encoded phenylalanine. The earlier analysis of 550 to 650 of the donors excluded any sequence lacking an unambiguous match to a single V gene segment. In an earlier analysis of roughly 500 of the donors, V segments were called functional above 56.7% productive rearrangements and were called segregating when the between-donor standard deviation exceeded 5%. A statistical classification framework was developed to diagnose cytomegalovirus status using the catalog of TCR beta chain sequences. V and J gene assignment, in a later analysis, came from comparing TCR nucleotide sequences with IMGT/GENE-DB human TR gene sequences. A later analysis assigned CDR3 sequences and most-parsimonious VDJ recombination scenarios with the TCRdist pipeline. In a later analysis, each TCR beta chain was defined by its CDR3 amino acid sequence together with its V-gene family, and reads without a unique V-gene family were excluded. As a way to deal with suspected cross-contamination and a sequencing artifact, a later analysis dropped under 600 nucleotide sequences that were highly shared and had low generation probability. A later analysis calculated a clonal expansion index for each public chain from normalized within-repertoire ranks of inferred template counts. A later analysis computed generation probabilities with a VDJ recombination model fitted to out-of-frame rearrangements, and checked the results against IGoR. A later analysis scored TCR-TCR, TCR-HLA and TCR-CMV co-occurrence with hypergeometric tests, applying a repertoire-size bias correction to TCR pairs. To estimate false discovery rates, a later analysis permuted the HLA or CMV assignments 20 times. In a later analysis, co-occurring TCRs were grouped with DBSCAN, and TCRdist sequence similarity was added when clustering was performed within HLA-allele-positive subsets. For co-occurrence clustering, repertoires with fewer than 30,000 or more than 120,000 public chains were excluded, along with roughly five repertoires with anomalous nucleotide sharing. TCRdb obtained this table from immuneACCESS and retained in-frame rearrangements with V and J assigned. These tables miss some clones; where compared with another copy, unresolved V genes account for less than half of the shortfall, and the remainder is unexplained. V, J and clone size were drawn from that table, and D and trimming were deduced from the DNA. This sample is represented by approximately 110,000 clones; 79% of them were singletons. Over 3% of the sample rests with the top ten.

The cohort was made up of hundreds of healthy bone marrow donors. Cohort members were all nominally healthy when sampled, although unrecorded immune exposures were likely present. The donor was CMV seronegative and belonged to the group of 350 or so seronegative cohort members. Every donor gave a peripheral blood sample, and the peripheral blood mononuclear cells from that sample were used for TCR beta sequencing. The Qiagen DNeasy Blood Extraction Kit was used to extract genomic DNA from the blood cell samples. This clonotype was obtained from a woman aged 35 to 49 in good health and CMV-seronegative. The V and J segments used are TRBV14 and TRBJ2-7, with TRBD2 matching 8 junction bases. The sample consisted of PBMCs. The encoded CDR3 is CASSLKRGTGLGEQYF. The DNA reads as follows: TGTGCCAGCAGCCTCAAGAGGGGGACGGGACTAGGTGAGCAGTACTTC.